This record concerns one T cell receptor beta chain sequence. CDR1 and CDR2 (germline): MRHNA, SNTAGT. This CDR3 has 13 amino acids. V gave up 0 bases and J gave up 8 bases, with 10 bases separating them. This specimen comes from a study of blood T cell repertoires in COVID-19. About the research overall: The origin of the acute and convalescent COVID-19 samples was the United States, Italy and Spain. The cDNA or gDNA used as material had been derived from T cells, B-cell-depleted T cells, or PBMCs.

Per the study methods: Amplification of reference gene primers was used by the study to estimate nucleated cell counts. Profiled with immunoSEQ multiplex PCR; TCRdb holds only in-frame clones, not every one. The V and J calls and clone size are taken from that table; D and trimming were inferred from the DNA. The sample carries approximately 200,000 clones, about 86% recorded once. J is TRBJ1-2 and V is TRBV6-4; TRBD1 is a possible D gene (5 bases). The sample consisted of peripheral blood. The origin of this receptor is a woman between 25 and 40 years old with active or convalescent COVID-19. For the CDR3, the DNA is TGTGCCAGCAGTGACTCGGGGGGGGAAGGCTACACCTTC. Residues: CASSDSGGEGYTF.